The 8 T cell receptor beta chains reported below all come from one sample, sequenced in a study of T cells after yellow fever vaccination. In TCRdb, the 5' RACE reads were re-called with MiXCR into one record per CDR3 protein. Here the sample spans about 340,000 distinct CDR3 sequences, approximately 3.9% being singletons. The sequencing here drew on PBMCs, taken 5 days after the yellow fever booster vaccination. These receptors were obtained from a man in his late teens or twenties who received the YFV17D yellow fever vaccine.

This clonotype occurred many times. The chain employs TRBV12-3 or TRBV12-4 and TRBJ2-1, with a possible D match to TRBD2 (6 bases). The CDR3 is made up of 15 amino acids. Between the trimmed V and J ends, which lost 5 bases and 8 bases, there was a span of 19 bases. The CDR3 coding sequence is TGTGCCAGCAGTCCGCTAGGAGGGTTTAACGATGAGCAGTTCTTC. Amino acid sequence: CASSPLGGFNDEQFF.

Comment on this clonotype: Just one base apart from a much larger clone, this may be a read error. The chain has TRBV25-1 and TRBJ2-2; 8 nucleotides line up with TRBD1. Germline CDR1 and CDR2: MGHDK and SYGVNS. The length of the CDR3 is 13 residues. CDR3 nucleotide sequence: TGTGCCAGCTGTGAACAGGGGGCCGGGGAGCTGTTTTTT. Translating it yields CASCEQGAGELFF.

At least ten counts were recorded for this clonotype. This chain links TRBV2 with TRBJ1-2; D is ambiguous. Per the germline V gene, CDR1 is SNHLY and CDR2 is FYNNEI. The CDR3 sequence is 15 residues long. With 1 base removed from V and 8 bases from J, the gap between germline ends came to 17 bases. CDR3 coding DNA: TGTGCCAGCAGTGAAGGGGATCCCTTCTATGGAGGCTACACCTTC. This sequence encodes CASSEGDPFYGGYTF.

The chain recombines TRBV4-1 with TRBJ2-5, with a possible D match to TRBD2 (5 bases). Germline CDR1 reads MGHRA; CDR2 reads YSYEKL. V lost 4 bases and J 5 bases, leaving 11 bases between the germline ends. This CDR3 comprises 13 residues. The CDR3 protein is CASSRGSRETQYF. The DNA for the CDR3 is TGCGCCAGCAGCCGCGGGTCCCGGGAGACCCAGTACTTC.

There are many counts of this clonotype. This chain joins TRBV29-1 and TRBJ2-5; 14 positions agree with TRBD2. Germline lookup yields CDR1 SQVTM and CDR2 ANQGSEA. The CDR3 is 15 residues long. Losses at the gene ends were 4 bases for V and 1 base for J; bases not matched to a gene: 2. The CDR3 region has the DNA TGCAGCGTTGCGACTAGCGGGGGGGCCCAAGAGACCCAGTACTTC. As protein: CSVATSGGAQETQYF.

This clonotype was counted only a few times. The chain has TRBV7-9 and TRBJ2-2; D unresolved. V lost 0 bases and J 3 bases, leaving 5 bases between the germline ends. The CDR3 extends over 14 amino acids. Germline V gene data show CDR1 as SEHNR and CDR2 as FQNEAQ (reference sequence). Here the CDR3 reads CASSLAAYTGELFF. Here the CDR3 DNA reads TGTGCCAGCAGCTTAGCGGCCTACACCGGGGAGCTGTTTTTT.

This chain uses TRBV27 with TRBJ1-5; D is undetermined. The CDR3 extends over 16 amino acids. V lost 0 bases and J 0 bases, leaving 9 bases between the germline ends. CDR1 and CDR2 from the germline V gene are MNHEY and SMNVEV (reference sequence). The CDR3 DNA reads as TGTGCCAGCAGTTTATCGCTGGGTTTTAGCAATCAGCCCCAGCATTTT. Translation: CASSLSLGFSNQPQHF.

This clonotype was detected only a few times. This rearrangement joins TRBV29-1 to TRBJ2-5; weak D call: TRBD1 (8 bases). Germline assignment: CDR1 SQVTM and CDR2 ANQGSEA. V lost 2 bases and J lost 5, with 15 bases in between. The CDR3 has 14 residues. CDR3 sequence reads: CSVELQGGLETQYF. The CDR3, as DNA: TGCAGCGTTGAACTACAGGGGGGGTTGGAGACCCAGTACTTC.